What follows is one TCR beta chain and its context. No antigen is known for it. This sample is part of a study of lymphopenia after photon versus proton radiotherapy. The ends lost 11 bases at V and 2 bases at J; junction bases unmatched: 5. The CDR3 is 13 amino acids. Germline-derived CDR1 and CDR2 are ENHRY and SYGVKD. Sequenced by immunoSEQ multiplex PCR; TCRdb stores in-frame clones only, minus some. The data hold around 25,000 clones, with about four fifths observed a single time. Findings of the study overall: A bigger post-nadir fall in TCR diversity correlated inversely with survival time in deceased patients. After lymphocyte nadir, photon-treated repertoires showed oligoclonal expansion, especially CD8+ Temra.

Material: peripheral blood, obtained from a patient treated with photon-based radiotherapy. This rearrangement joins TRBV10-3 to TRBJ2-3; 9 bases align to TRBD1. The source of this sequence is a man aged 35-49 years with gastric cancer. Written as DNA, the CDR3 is TGTGCCGCCCGGGACAGGGACACAGATACGCAGTATTTT. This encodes CAARDRDTDTQYF.